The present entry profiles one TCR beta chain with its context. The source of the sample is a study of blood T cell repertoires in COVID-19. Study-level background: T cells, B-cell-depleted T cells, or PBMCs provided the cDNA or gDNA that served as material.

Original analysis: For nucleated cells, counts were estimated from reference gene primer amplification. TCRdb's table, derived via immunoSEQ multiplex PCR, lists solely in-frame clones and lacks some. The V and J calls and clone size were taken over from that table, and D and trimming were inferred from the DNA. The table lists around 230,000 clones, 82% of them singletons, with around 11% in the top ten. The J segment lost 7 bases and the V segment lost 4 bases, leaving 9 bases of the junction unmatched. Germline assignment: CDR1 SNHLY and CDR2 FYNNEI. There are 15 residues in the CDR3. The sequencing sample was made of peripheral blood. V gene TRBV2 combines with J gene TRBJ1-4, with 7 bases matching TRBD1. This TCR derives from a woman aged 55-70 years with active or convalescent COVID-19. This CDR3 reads CASSVMRGRVEKLFF. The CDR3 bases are TGTGCCAGCAGTGTAATGAGGGGGCGGGTTGAAAAACTGTTTTTT.